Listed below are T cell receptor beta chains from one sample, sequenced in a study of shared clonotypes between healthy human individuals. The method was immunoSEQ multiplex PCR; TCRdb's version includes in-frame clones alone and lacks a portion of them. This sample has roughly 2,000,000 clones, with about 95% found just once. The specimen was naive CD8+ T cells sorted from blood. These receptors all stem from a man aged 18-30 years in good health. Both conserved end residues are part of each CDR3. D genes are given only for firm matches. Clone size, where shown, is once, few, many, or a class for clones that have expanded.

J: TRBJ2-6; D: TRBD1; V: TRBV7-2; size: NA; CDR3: CASSLLSQGAGANVLTF; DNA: TGTGCCAGCAGCTTACTCTCCCAGGGGGCTGGGGCCAACGTCCTGACTTTC
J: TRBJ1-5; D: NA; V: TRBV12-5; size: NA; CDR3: CASGLVLDQPQHF; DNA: TGTGCTAGTGGTTTGGTACTGGATCAGCCCCAGCATTTT
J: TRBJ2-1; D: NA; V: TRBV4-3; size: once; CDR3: CASSHRSSGWESYNEQFF; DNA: TGCGCCAGCAGCCACCGGTCGAGCGGGTGGGAGTCCTACAATGAGCAGTTCTTC
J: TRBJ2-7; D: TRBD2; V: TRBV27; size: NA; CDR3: CASSPLAGAGEQYF; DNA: TGTGCCAGCAGTCCCCTAGCGGGGGCGGGGGAGCAGTACTTC
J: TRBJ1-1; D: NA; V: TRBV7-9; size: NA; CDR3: CASSALEVTEAFF; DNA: TGTGCCAGCTCAGCCCTCGAGGTCACTGAAGCTTTCTTT
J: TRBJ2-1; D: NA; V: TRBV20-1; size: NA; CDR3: CSALENEQFF; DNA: TGCAGTGCTTTAGAGAATGAGCAGTTCTTC
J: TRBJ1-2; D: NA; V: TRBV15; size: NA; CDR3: CATSSAGARDGYTF; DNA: TGTGCCACCAGCAGCGCGGGGGCGCGAGATGGCTACACCTTC
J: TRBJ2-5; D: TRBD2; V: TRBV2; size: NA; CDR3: CASSEAGTSGMKTQYF; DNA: TGTGCCAGCAGTGAAGCAGGGACTAGCGGAATGAAGACCCAGTACTTC
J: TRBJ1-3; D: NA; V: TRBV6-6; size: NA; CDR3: CASSYDRGDTIYF; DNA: TGTGCCAGCAGTTACGACCGGGGGGACACCATATATTTT
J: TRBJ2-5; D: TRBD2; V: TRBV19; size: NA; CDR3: CASSIRAGLAGGETQYF; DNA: TGTGCCAGTAGTATACGGGCGGGACTAGCGGGAGGTGAGACCCAGTACTTC
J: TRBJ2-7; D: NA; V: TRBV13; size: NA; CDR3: CASSQVRYEQYF; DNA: TGTGCCAGCAGCCAAGTTAGGTACGAGCAGTACTTC
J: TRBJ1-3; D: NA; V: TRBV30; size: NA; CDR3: CAWSAGNTIYF; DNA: TGTGCCTGGAGTGCCGGAAACACCATATATTTT
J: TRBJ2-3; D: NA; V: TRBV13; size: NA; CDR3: CASSLGNTDTQYF; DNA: TGTGCCAGCAGCTTAGGGAACACAGATACGCAGTATTTT
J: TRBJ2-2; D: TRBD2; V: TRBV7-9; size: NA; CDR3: CASSLATSGGTGELFF; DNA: TGTGCCAGCAGCTTAGCTACTAGCGGGGGCACCGGGGAGCTGTTTTTT
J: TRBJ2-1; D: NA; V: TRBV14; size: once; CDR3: CASSPLGNEQFF; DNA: TGTGCCAGCAGCCCCCTAGGCAATGAGCAGTTCTTC
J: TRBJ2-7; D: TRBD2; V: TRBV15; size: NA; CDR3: CATSRGTSGLSVGQYF; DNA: TGTGCCACCAGCAGAGGGACTAGCGGGCTGAGCGTGGGGCAGTACTTC
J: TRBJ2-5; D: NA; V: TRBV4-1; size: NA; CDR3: CASSQDLQGVETQYF; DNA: TGCGCCAGCAGCCAAGATCTACAGGGAGTGGAGACCCAGTACTTC
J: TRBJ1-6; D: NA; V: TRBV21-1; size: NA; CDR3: CATENGSLPLHF; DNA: TGTGCCACAGAAAATGGGAGTTTGCCCCTCCACTTT
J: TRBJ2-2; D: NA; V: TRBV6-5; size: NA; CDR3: CASSYSSLGAGELFF; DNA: TGTGCCAGCAGTTACTCGAGTTTAGGGGCCGGGGAGCTGTTTTTT
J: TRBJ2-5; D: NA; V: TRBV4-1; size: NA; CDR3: CASSTTGQGGETQYF; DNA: TGCGCCAGCAGCACCACTGGACAGGGAGGGGAGACCCAGTACTTC
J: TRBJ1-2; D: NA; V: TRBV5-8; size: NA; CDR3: CASTLGPSFNGGYTF; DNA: TGTGCCAGCACCTTAGGGCCTTCGTTCAACGGTGGCTACACCTTC
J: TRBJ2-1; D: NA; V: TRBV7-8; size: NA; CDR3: CASSLSGLDEQFF; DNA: TGTGCCAGCAGCTTATCCGGACTGGATGAGCAGTTCTTC
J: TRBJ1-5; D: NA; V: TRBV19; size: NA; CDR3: CASGLDGDSNQPQHF; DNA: TGTGCCAGCGGACTAGACGGAGATAGCAATCAGCCCCAGCATTTT
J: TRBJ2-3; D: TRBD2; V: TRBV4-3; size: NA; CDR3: CASSQSWLGEGGLIPSTDTQYF; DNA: TGCGCCAGCAGCCAATCCTGGCTAGGAGAGGGAGGGCTCATCCCTAGCACAGATACGCAGTATTTT